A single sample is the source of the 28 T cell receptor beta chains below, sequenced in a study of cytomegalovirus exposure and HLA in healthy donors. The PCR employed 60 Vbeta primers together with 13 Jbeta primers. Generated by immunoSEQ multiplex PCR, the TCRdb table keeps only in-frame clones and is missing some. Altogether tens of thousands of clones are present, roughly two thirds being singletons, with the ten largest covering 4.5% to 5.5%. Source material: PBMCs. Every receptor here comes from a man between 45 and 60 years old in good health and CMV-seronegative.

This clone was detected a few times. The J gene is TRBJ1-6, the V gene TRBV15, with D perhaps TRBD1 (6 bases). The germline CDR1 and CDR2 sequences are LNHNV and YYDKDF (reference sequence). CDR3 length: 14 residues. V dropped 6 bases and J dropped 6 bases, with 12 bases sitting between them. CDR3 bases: TGTGCCACCAGGACCCGGGACACTAATTCACCCCTCCACTTT. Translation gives CATRTRDTNSPLHF.

This CDR3 reads CASSLFAGVDADSPLHF. The CDR3 bases are TGTGCCAGCAGCCTCTTCGCAGGGGTTGATGCGGATTCACCCCTCCACTTT. The J gene is TRBJ1-6, the V gene TRBV7-6; perhaps TRBD1 as D (6 bases). The V end was cut by 5 bases, the J end by 8 bases, with 22 bases between. Germline assignment: CDR1 SGHVS and CDR2 FNYEAQ. This CDR3 region has 17 residues.

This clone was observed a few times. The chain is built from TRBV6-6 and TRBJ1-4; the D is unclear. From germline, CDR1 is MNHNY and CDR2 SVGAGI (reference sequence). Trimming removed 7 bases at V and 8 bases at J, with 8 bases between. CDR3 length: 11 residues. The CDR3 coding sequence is TGTGCCAGCAAGAGAGAGGAAAAACTGTTTTTT. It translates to CASKREEKLFF.

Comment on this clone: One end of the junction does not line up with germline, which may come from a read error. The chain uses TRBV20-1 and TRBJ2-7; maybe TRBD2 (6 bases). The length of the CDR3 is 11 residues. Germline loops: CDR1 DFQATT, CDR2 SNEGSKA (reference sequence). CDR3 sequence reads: CSAGSGVLRDF. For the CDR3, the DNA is TGCAGTGCCGGGAGTGGGGTATTGAGGGACTTC.

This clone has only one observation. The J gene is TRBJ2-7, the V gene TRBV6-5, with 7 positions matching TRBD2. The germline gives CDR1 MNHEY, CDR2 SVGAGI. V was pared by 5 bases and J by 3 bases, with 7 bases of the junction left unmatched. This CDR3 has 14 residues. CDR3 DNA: TGTGCCAGCAGTGCGGGACTAACGAACTACGAGCAGTACTTC. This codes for CASSAGLTNYEQYF.

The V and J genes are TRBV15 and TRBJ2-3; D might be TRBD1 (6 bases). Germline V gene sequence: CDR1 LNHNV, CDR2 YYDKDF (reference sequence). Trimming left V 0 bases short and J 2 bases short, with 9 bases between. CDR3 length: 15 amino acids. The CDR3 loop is CATSRDGQTTDTQYF. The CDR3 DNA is TGTGCCACCAGCAGAGATGGACAGACCACAGATACGCAGTATTTT.

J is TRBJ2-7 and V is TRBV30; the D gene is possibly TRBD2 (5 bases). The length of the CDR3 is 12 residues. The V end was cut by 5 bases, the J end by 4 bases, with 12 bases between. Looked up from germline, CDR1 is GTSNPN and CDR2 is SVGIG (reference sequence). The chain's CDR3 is CAWEGAKYEQYF. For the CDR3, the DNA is TGTGCCTGGGAGGGTGCAAAATACGAGCAGTACTTC.

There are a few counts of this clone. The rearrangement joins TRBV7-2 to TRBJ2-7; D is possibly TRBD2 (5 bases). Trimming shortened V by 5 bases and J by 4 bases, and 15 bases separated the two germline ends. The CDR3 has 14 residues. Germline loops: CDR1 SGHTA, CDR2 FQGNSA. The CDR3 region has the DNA TGTGCCAGCAGCCCGGGAAGCGGCGGATACGAGCAGTACTTC. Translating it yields CASSPGSGGYEQYF.

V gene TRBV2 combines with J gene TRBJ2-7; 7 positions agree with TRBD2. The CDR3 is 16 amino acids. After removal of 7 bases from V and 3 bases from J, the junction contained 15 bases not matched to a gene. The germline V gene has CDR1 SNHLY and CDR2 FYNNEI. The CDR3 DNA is TGTGCCAGCATCCGGGCTCCCGGACTAGAAGTCTACGAGCAGTACTTC. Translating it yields CASIRAPGLEVYEQYF.

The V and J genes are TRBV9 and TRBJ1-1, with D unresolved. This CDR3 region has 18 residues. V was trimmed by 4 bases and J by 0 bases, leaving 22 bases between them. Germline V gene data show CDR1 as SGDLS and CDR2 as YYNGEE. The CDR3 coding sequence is TGTGCCAGCAGCCCATCCGTACGGAGGAGAAGTTTGAACACTGAAGCTTTCTTT. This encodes CASSPSVRRRSLNTEAFF.

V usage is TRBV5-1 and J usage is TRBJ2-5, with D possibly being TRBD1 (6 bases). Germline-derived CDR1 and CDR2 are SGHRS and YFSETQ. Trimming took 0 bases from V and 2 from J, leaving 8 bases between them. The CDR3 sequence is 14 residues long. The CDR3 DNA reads TGCGCCAGCAGCTTGGTGGGGGCTCAAGAGACCCAGTACTTC. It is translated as CASSLVGAQETQYF.

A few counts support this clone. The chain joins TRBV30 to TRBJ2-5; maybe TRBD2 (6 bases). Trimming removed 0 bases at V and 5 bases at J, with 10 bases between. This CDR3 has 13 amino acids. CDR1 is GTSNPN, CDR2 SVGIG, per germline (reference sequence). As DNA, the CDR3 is TGTGCCTGGAGTGTTGGCGGGGCTGAGACCCAGTACTTC. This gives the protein CAWSVGGAETQYF.

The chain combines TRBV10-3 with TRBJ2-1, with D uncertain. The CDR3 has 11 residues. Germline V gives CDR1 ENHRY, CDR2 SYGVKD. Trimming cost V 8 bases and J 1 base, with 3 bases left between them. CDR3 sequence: CAIESYNEQFF. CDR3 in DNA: TGTGCCATCGAGTCCTACAATGAGCAGTTCTTC.

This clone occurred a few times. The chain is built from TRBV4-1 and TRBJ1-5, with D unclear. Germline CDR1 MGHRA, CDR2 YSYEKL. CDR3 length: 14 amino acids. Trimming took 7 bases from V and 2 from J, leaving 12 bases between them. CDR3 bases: TGCGCCAGCAACACGACACTTCGCAATCAGCCCCAGCATTTT. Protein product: CASNTTLRNQPQHF.

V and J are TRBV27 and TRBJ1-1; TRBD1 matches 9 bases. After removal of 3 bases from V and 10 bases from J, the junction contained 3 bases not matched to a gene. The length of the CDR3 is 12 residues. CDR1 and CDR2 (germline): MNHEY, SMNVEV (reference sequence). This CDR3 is CASSFGTGTAFF. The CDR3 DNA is TGTGCCAGCAGTTTCGGGACAGGGACAGCTTTCTTT.

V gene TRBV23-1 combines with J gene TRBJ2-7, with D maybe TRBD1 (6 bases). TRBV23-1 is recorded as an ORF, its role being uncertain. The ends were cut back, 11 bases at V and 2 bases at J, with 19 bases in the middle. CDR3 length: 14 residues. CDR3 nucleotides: TGCGCCCCTGATGGCAGGGGAAAGACCTACGAGCAGTACTTC. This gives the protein CAPDGRGKTYEQYF.

Here the CDR3 reads CASSPGGPGETQYF. In DNA form, the CDR3 reads TGCGCCAGCAGCCCGGGGGGCCCTGGGGAGACCCAGTACTTC. The chain links TRBV5-1 to TRBJ2-5; D is perhaps TRBD2 (7 bases). CDR1 and CDR2 (germline): SGHRS, YFSETQ. The CDR3 length is 14 residues. V dropped 4 bases and J dropped 5 bases, with 15 bases sitting between them.

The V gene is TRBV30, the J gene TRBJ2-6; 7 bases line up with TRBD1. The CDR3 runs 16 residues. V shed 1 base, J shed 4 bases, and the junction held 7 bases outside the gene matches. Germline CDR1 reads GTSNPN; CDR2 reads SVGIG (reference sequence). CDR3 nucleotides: TGTGCCTGGAGTGCATTTGACAGGGCCGGGGCCAACGTCCTGACTTTC. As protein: CAWSAFDRAGANVLTF.

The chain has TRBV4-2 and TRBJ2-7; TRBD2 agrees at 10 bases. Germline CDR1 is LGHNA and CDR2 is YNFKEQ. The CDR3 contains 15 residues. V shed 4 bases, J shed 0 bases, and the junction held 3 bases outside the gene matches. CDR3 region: CASSPRLAGSYEQYF. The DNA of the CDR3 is TGTGCCAGCAGCCCTCGACTAGCGGGCTCCTACGAGCAGTACTTC.

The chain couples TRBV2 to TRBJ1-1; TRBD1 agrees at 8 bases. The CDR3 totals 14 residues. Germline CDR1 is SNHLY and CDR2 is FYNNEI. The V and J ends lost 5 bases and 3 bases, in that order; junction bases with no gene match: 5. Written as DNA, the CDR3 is TGTGCCAGCAGTTCGGACAGGGCCGACACTGAAGCTTTCTTT. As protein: CASSSDRADTEAFF.

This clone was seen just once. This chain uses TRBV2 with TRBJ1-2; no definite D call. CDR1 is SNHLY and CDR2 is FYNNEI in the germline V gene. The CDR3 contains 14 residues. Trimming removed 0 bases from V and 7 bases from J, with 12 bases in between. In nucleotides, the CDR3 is TGTGCCAGCAGTGAAGCGGGAGGGCTTAGTGGCTACACCTTC. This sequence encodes CASSEAGGLSGYTF.

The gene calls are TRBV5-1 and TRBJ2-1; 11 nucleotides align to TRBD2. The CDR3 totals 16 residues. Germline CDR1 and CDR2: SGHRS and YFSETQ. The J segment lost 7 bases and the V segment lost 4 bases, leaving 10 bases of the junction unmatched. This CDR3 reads CASSPPSGGLLNEQFF. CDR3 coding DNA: TGCGCCAGCAGCCCACCTAGCGGGGGGCTGTTAAATGAGCAGTTCTTC.

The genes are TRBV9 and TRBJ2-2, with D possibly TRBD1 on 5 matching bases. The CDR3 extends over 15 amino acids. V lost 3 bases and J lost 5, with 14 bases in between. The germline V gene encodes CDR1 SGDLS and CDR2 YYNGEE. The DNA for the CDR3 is TGTGCCAGCAGCGCCAAGGCCAGGGTTACCGGGGAGCTGTTTTTT. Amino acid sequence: CASSAKARVTGELFF.

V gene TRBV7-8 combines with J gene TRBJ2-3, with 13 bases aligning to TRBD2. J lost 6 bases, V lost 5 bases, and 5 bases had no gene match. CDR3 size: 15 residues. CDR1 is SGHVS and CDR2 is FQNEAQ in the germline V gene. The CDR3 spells CASSALAGGPDTQYF. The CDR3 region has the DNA TGTGCCAGCAGCGCACTAGCGGGGGGGCCGGATACGCAGTATTTT.

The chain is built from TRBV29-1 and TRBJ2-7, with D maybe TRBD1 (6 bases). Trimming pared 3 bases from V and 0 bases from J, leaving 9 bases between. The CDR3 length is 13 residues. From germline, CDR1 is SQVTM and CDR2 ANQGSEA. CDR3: CSVDAGASYEQYF. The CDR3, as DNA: TGCAGCGTTGACGCAGGGGCCTCCTACGAGCAGTACTTC.

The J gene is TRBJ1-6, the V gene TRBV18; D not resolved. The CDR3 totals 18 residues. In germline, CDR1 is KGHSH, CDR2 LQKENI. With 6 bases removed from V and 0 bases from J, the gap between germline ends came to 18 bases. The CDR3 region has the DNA TGTGCCAGCTCGGTGGACCAAGGAGGGATCTCCTATAATTCACCCCTCCACTTT. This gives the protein CASSVDQGGISYNSPLHF.

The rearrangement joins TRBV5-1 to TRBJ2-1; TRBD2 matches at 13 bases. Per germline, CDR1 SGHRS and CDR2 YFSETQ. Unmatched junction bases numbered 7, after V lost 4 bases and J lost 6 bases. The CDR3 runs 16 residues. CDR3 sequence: CASSVTGTSGANEQFF. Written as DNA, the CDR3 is TGCGCCAGCAGCGTAACCGGGACTAGCGGGGCCAATGAGCAGTTCTTC. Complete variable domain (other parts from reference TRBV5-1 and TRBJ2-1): KAGVTQTPRYLIKTRGQQVTLSCSPISGHRSVSWYQQTPGQGLQFLFEYFSETQRNKGNFPGRFSGRQFSNSRSEMNVSTLELGDSALYLCASSVTGTSGANEQFFGPGTRLTVL.

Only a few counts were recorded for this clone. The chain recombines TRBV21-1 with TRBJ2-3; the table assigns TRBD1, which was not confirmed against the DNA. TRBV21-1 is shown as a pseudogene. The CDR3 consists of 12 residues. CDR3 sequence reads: CASSKGADTQYF. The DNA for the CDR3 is TGTGCCAGCAGCAAAGGGGCCGATACGCAGTATTTT.